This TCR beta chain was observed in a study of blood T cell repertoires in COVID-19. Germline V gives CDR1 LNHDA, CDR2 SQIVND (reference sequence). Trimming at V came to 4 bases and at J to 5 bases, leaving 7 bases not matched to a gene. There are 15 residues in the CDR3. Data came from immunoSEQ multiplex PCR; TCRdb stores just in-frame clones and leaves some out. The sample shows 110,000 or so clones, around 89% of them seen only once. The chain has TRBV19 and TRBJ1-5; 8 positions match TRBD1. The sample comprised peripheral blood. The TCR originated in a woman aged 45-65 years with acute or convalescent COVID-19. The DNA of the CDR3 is TGTGCCAGTAGTACGGTTGGACAGGGCTATCAGCCCCAGCATTTT. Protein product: CASSTVGQGYQPQHF.